This T cell receptor beta chain was observed in a study of regulatory T cells in long-lasting Graves disease. This CDR3 is built from 13 residues. Germline assignment: CDR1 MNHEY and CDR2 SMNVEV (reference sequence). V was shortened by 3 bases and J by 8 bases, with 13 bases between the two germline ends. Time point: newly diagnosed GD, antithyroid drugs for less than 3 months. The TCR library was made from RNA extracted from PBMCs. This clonotype appeared many times. Its antigen is as yet unknown. Overall study results and limits: TCR diversity was lower in persistent than newly diagnosed Graves' disease.

The authors built TCR beta libraries using iRepertoire HTBI primers and Arm-PCR of CDR3 regions. TCRdb re-called the multiplex PCR reads through MiXCR, storing one row per CDR3 protein. The sample includes 200,000 to 250,000 distinct CDR3 sequences, around 17% seen only once; the top ten take 22%. Material: peripheral blood mononuclear cells (PBMCs), obtained at new diagnosis, from a patient treated with antithyroid drugs. The TCR originated in a female donor with Graves disease. This rearrangement joins TRBV27 to TRBJ1-2, with D perhaps matching TRBD1 (5 bases). The CDR3 is CASSFGGVGGYTF. The CDR3 nucleotides read TGTGCCAGCAGTTTCGGGGGTGTAGGGGGCTACACCTTC.